This TCR beta chain was observed in a study of OX40 agonist ivuxolimab in advanced cancers. Study details: Past anti-PD-1, anti-PD-L1 or anti-CTLA-4 therapy was accepted, and roughly 37% had received some. Study-level results: Partial responders at 0.1-3.0 mg/kg had among the lowest clonal expansion. There were also nonresponders showing low normalized T-cell clonal expansion. Researchers did not establish what antigens the expanded peripheral T cells target.

To note about this clone: Its specificity is unknown.

Assay used: immunoSEQ multiplex PCR; TCRdb lists only in-frame clones, some missing. Here the sample spans about 49,000 clones, 79% being singletons. The CDR3 runs to 13 residues. V was shortened by 6 bases and J by 6 bases, with 12 bases between the two germline ends. Germline values: CDR1 MDHEN, CDR2 SYDVKM. The J gene is TRBJ2-1, the V gene TRBV28; D not resolved. The clonotype comes from an adult with an advanced solid tumor such as melanoma, head and neck, liver or kidney cancer. The sample consisted of CD4+ or CD8+ T cells sorted from blood, taken in a trial of the OX40 agonist ivuxolimab. CDR3 in amino acids: CASSPPSGNEQFF. CDR3 sequence (DNA): TGTGCCAGCAGCCCTCCCTCGGGCAATGAGCAGTTCTTC.